This T cell receptor (beta chain) came from a study of cytomegalovirus exposure and HLA in healthy donors. Study as a whole: Approximately 85 million unique TCRs from HLA-typed donors were held in an early data release.

V shed 3 bases and J 7 bases; nucleotides not matched to a gene: 3. The CDR3 has 13 amino acids. Germline lookup yields CDR1 LNHNV and CDR2 YYDKDF (reference sequence). Study observations and caveats: Highly shared variants forming one cluster were likely a sequencing artifact. Most TCR sequences were rare, but some public TCRs occurred in many donors.

On this clone itself: What it recognizes is unknown.

PCR involved 60 Vbeta and 13 Jbeta primers. TCRdb's table, derived via immunoSEQ multiplex PCR, lists solely in-frame clones and lacks some. Of over 130,000 clones in the sample, 88% were seen once. Sequenced sample: PBMCs. The chain carries TRBV15 and TRBJ1-2, with 9 bases aligning to TRBD1. The clonotype comes from a woman between 40 and 55 years old in good health and CMV-seronegative. CDR3 loop: CATSRGQGFGYTF. CDR3 nucleotides: TGTGCCACCAGCAGGGGACAGGGCTTTGGCTACACCTTC.